This TCR beta chain was sequenced in a study of CD4 T cells in relation to SARS-CoV-2 and coronaviruses. This table comes from immunoSEQ multiplex PCR, and its TCRdb copy is limited to in-frame clones, with some not included. The table lists about 70,000 clones, 85% to 90% of them singletons. Before the COVID-19 pandemic, during about 2010-2018, CD4+ T cells were taken from unexposed donors. Naive and memory CD4+ T cells were separated from cryopreserved PBMCs. Trimming stripped 7 bases from V and 0 bases from J, with 10 bases between. The CDR3 has 14 residues. Germline values: CDR1 SGHKS, CDR2 YYEKEE (reference sequence).

The clonotype was recovered from a human donor in good health. Material for sequencing was memory CD4+ T cells from PBMCs. The V and J genes are TRBV5-5 and TRBJ1-4; D is undetermined. The chain's CDR3 is CASRAGPTNEKLFF. For the CDR3, the DNA is TGTGCCAGCCGAGCGGGCCCAACTAATGAAAAACTGTTTTTT.